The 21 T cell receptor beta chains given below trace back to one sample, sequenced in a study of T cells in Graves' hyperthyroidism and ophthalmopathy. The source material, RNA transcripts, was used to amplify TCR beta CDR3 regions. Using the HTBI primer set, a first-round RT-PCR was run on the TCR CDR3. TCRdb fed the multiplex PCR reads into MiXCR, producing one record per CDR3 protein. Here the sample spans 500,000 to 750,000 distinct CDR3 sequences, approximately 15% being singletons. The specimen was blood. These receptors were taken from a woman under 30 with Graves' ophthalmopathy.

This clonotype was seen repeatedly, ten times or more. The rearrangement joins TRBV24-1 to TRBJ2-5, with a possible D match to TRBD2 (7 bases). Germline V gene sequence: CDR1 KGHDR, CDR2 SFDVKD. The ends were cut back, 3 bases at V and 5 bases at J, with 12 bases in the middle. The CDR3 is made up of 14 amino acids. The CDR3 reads CATSDTGGRETQYF. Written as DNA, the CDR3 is TGTGCCACCAGTGATACGGGGGGCAGGGAGACCCAGTACTTC.

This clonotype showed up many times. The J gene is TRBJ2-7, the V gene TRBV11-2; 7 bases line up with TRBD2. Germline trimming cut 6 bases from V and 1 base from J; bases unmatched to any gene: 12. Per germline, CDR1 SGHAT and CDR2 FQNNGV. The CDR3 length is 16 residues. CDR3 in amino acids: CASRINSGIMSYEQYF. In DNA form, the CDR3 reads TGTGCCAGCAGAATAAACAGCGGGATAATGTCCTACGAGCAGTACTTC.

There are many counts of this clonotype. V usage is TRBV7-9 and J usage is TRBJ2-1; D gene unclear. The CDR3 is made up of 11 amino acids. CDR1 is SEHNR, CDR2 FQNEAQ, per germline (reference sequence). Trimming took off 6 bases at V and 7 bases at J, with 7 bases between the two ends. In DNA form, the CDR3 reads TGTGCCAGCAGTTTAAGGAATGAGCAGTTCTTC. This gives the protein CASSLRNEQFF.

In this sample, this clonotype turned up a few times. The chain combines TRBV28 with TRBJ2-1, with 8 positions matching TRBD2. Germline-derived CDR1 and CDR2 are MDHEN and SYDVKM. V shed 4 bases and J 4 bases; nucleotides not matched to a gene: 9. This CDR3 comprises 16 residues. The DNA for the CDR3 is TGTGCCAGCAGTTCCCCGGGGGGGGGGGGTTACAATGAGCAGTTCTTC. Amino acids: CASSSPGGGGYNEQFF.

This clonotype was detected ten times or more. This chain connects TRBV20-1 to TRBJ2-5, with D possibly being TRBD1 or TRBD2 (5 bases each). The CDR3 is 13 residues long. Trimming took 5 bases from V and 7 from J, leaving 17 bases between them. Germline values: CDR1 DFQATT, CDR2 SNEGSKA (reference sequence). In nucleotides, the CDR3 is TGCAGTGCTCAGCCGGGACCCCTTTTGACCCAGTACTTC. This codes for CSAQPGPLLTQYF.

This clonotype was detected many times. CDR3 loop: CATSRDDRGSDTQYF. For the CDR3, the DNA is TGTGCCACCAGCAGAGATGACAGGGGGTCGGATACGCAGTATTTT. J is TRBJ2-3 and V is TRBV15, with 9 bases lining up with TRBD1. V was clipped by 0 bases and J by 6 bases; unmatched bases: 4. Germline V lookup: CDR1 LNHNV, CDR2 YYDKDF (reference sequence). The CDR3 sequence is 15 residues long.

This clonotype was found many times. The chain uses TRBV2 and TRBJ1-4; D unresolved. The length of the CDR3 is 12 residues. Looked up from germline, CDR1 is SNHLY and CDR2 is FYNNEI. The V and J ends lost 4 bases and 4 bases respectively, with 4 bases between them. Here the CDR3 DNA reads TGTGCCAGCAGTGGCAGTAATGAAAAACTGTTTTTT. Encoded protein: CASSGSNEKLFF.

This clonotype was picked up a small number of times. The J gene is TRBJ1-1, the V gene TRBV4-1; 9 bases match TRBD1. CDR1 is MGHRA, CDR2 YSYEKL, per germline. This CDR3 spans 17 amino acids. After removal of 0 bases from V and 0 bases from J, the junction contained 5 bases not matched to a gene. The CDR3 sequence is CASSQDLRTGVNTEAFF. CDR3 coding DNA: TGCGCCAGCAGCCAAGATCTTCGGACAGGGGTGAACACTGAAGCTTTCTTT.

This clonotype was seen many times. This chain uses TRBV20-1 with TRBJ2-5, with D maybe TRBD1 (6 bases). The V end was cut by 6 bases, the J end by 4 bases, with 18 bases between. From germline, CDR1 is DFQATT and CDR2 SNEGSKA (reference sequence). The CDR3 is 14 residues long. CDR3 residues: CSAPNPRGGETQYF. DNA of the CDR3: TGCAGTGCACCGAACCCCAGGGGCGGAGAGACCCAGTACTTC.

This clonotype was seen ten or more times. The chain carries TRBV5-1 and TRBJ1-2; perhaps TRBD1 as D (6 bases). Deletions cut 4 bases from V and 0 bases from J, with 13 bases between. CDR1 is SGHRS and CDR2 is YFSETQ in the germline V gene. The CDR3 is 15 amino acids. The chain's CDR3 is CASSPGQRTNYGYTF. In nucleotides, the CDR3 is TGCGCCAGCAGCCCAGGACAGCGTACTAACTATGGCTACACCTTC. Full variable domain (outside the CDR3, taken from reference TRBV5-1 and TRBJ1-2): KAGVTQTPRYLIKTRGQQVTLSCSPISGHRSVSWYQQTPGQGLQFLFEYFSETQRNKGNFPGRFSGRQFSNSRSEMNVSTLELGDSALYLCASSPGQRTNYGYTFGSGTRLTVV.

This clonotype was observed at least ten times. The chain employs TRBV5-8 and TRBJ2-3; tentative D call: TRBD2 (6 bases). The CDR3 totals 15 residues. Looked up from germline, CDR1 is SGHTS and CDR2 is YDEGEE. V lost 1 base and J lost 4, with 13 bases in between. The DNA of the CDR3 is TGTGCCAGCAGCTTGACGGGAGAGAAAGCAGATACGCAGTATTTT. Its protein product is CASSLTGEKADTQYF.

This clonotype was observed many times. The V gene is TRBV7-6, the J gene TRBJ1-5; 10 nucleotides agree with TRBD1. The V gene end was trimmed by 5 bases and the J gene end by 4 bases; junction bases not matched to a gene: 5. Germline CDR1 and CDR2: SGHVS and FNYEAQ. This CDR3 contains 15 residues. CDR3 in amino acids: CASSVGTGANQPQHF. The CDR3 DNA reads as TGTGCCAGCAGCGTCGGGACAGGGGCAAATCAGCCCCAGCATTTT.

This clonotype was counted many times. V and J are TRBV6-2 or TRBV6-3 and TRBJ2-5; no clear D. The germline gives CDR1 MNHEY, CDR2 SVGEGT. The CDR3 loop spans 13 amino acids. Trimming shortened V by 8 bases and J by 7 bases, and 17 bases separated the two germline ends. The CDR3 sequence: CASRSTAVGTQYF. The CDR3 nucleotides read TGTGCCAGCCGATCGACCGCCGTGGGGACCCAGTACTTC.

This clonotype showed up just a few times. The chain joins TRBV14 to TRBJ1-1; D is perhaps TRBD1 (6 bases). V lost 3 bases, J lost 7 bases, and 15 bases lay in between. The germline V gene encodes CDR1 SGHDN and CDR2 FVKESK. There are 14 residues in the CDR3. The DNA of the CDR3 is TGTGCCAGCAGCCACCCACAGGGCTTAGGTGAAGCTTTCTTT. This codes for CASSHPQGLGEAFF.

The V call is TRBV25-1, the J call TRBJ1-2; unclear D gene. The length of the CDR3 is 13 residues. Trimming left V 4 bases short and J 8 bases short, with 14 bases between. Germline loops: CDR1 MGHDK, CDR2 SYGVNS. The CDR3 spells CASSVGGSRGYTF. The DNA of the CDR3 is TGTGCCAGCAGTGTCGGCGGATCGCGGGGCTACACCTTC.

CDR3 protein: CASSSYTGTPVTQYF. The CDR3 DNA reads TGTGCCAGCAGCTCCTACACAGGTACACCGGTTACGCAGTATTTT. The chain uses TRBV5-8 and TRBJ2-3; the D gene is possibly TRBD1 (5 bases). The CDR3 is made up of 15 amino acids. V was cut by 3 bases and J by 8 bases, with 19 bases left in between. Germline V gene sequence: CDR1 SGHTS, CDR2 YDEGEE. The whole variable domain, filled in from reference TRBV5-8 and TRBJ2-3, reads EAGVTQSPTHLIKTRGQQATLRCSPISGHTSVYWYQQALGLGLQFLLWYDEGEERNRGNFPPRFSGRQFPNYSSELNVNALELEDSALYLCASSSYTGTPVTQYFGPGTRLTVL.

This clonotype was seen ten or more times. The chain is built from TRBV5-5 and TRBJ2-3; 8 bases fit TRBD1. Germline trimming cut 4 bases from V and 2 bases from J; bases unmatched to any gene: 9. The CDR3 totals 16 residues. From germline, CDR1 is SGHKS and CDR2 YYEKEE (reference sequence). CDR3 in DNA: TGTGCCAGCAGCACCCCGGACAGGGACATCACAGATACGCAGTATTTT. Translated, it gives CASSTPDRDITDTQYF.

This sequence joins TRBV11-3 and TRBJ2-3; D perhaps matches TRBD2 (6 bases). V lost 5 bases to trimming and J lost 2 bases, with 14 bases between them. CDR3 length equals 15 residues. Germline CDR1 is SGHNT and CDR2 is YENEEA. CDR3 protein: CASSPRRGITDTQYF. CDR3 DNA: TGTGCCAGCAGCCCCCGGCGGGGCATCACAGATACGCAGTATTTT.

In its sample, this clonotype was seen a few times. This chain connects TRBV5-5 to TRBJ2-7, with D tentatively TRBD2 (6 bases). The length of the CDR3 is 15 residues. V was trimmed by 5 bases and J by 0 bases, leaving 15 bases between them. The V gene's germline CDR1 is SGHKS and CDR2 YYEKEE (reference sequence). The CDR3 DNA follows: TGTGCCAGCAGACGGGGACTCTTATTCTCCTACGAGCAGTACTTC. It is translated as CASRRGLLFSYEQYF.

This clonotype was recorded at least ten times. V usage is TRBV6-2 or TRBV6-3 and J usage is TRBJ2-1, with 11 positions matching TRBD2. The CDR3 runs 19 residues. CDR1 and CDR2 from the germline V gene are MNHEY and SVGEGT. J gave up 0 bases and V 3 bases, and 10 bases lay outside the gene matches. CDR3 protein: CASSYSGLAAASSYNEQFF. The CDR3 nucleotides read TGTGCCAGCAGTTATTCGGGACTAGCGGCGGCAAGCTCCTACAATGAGCAGTTCTTC.

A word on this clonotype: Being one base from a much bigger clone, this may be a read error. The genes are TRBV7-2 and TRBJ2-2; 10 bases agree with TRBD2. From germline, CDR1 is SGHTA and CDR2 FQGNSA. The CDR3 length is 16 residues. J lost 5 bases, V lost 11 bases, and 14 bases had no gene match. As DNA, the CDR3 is TGTGCCTCTCGGGGAGCTAGCGGGAGAGGAACCGGGGAGCTGTTTTTT. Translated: CASRGASGRGTGELFF. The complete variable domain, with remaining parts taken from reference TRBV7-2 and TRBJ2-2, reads GAGVSQSPSNKVTEKGKDVELRCDPISGHTALYWYRQSLGQGLEFLIYFQGNSAPDKSGLPSDRFSAERTGGSVSTLTIQRTQQEDSAVYLCASRGASGRGTGELFFGEGSRLTVL.